The sequence of this T cell receptor (beta chain) was determined in a study of memory CD4+ T cells and cytomegalovirus serostatus. Trimming stripped 2 bases from V and 3 bases from J, with 8 bases between. The CDR3 consists of 13 residues. The germline V gene has CDR1 KGHSH and CDR2 LQKENI. Single viable CD3+CD4+CD8-CD45RO+ cells were sorted as the memory CD4+ T cells. Profiled with immunoSEQ multiplex PCR; TCRdb holds only in-frame clones, not every one. This repertoire shows 50,000 or so clones, around 80% found once; its top ten account for about 1.3%. Source material: memory CD4+ T cells from blood. This sequence was found in an adult in good health and CMV-seropositive. V is TRBV18 and J is TRBJ2-7; unclear D gene. The CDR3 spells CASSPAVIYEQYF. The CDR3 region has the DNA TGTGCCAGCTCACCAGCAGTGATCTACGAGCAGTACTTC.